This TCR beta chain appears in the sequencing data of a study of post-analysis software for immune sequencing data. The CDR3 runs to 16 residues. V was clipped by 0 bases and J by 2 bases; unmatched bases: 5. In germline, CDR1 is SGHRS, CDR2 YFSETQ. Whole-study findings and limits: Controls had significantly higher normalized Chao1 diversity than multiple sclerosis patients. When patients were compared with controls, a handful of TRBV segments were more frequent, TRBV5-6, TRBV5-1 and TRBV20-1 among them. F measure showed strong co-clustering of same-batch samples.

Unique molecular identifiers were carried by the TCR beta cDNA libraries. There were about 0.85 to 10 million T cells, and around 500,000 cDNA molecules came from them. TCRdb fed the PCR reads into MiXCR, producing one record per CDR3 protein. The table includes hundreds of thousands of distinct CDR3 sequences, 25% to 30% detected once. This clonotype has only one observation. No antigen is known for it. The specimen was blood. This chain links TRBV5-1 with TRBJ2-3; 8 bases are a match to TRBD1. The sequence was collected from a girl aged 10-17 years with multiple sclerosis. The CDR3 DNA sequence: TGCGCCAGCAGCTTGGCCGACAGGGGTAACACAGATACGCAGTATTTT. Amino acids: CASSLADRGNTDTQYF.